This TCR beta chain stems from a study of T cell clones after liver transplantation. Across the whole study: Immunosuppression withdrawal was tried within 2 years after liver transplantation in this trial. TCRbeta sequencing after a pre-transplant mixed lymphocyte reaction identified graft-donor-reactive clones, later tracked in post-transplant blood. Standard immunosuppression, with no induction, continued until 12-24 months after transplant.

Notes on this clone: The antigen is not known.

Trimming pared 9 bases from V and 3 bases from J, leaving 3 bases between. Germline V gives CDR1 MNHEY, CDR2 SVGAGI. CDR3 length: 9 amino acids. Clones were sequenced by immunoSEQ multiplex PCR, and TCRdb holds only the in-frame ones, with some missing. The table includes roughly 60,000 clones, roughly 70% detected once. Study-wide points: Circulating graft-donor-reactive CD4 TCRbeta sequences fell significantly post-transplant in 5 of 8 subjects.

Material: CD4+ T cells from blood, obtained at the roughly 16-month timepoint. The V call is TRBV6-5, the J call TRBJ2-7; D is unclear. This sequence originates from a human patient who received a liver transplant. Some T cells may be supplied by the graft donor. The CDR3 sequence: CARRYEQYV. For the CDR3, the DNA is TGTGCCAGGCGCTACGAGCAGTACGTC.